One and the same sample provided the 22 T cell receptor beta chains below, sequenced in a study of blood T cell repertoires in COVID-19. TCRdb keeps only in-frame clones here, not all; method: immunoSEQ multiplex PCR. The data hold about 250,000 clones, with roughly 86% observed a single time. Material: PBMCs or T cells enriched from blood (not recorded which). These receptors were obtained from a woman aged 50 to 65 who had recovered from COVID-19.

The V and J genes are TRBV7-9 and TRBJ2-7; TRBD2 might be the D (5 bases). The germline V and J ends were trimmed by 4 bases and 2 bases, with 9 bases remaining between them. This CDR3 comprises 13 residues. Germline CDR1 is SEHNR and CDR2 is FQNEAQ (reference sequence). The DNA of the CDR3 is TGTGCCAGCAGCTCACCGGGGACCTACGAGCAGTACTTC. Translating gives CASSSPGTYEQYF.

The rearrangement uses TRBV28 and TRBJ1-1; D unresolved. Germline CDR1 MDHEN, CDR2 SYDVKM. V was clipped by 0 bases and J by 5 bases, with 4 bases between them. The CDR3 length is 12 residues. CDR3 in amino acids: CASSLWETEAFF. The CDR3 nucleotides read TGTGCCAGCAGTTTATGGGAGACTGAAGCTTTCTTT. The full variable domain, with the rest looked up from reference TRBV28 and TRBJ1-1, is DVKVTQSSRYLVKRTGEKVFLECVQDMDHENMFWYRQDPGLGLRLIYFSYDVKMKEKGDIPEGYSVSREKKERFSLILESASTNQTSMYLCASSLWETEAFFGQGTRLTVV.

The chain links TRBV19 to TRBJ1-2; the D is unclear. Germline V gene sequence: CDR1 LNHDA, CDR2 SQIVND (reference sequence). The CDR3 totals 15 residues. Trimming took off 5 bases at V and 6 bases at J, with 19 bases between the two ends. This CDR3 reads CASSGQHGAGDGYTF. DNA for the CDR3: TGTGCCAGTAGTGGGCAGCACGGCGCGGGAGATGGCTACACCTTC.

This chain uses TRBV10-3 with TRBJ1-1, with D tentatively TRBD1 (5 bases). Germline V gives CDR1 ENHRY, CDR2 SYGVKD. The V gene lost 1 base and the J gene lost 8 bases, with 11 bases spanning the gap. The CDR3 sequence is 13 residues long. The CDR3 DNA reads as TGTGCCATCAGTGAGTTGCGGGGCAAAGAAGCTTTCTTT. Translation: CAISELRGKEAFF.

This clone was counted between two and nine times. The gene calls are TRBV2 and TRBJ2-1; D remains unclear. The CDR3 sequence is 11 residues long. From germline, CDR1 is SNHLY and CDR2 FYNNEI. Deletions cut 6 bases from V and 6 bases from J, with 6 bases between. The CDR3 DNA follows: TGTGCCAGCAGCCTACTCAATGAGCAGTTCTTC. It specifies CASSLLNEQFF.

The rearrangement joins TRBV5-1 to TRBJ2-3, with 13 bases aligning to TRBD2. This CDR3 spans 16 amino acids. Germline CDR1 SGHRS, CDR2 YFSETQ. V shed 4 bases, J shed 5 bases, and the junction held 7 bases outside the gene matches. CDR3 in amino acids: CASSSTGTSGVDTQYF. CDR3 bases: TGCGCCAGCAGCAGTACCGGGACTAGCGGGGTAGATACGCAGTATTTT.

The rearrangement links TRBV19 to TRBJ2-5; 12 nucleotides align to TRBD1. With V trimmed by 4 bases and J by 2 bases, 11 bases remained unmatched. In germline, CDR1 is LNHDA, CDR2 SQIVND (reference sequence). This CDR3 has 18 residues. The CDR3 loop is CASSTWGQGALGQETQYF. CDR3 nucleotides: TGTGCCAGTAGTACTTGGGGACAGGGGGCGCTTGGGCAAGAGACCCAGTACTTC.

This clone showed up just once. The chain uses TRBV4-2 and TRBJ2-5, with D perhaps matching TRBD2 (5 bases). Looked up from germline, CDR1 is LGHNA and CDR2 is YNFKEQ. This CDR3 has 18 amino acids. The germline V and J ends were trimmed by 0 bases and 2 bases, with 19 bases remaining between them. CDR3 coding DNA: TGTGCCAGCAGCCAAGAACTTCAGGCGGGCCCCGAGCAAGAGACCCAGTACTTC. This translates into CASSQELQAGPEQETQYF.

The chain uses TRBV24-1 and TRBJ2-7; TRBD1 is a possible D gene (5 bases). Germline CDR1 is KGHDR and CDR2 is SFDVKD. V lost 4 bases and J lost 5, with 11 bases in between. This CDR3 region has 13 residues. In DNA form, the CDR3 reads TGTGCCACCAGTGAGCAGGGTGAGAACGAGCAGTACTTC. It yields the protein CATSEQGENEQYF.

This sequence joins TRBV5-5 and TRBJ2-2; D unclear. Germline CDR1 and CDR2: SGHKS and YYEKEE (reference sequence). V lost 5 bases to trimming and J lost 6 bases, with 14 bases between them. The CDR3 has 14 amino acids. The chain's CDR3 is CASRTLGASGELFF. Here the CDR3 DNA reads TGTGCCAGCAGGACATTGGGCGCATCCGGGGAGCTGTTTTTT.

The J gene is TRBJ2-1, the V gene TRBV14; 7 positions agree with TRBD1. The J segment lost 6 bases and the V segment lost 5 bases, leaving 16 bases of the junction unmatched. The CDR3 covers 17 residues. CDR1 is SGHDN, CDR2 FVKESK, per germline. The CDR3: CASSDTTTTGRGNEQFF. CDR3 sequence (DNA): TGTGCCAGCAGCGACACTACGACGACAGGGCGCGGCAATGAGCAGTTCTTC.

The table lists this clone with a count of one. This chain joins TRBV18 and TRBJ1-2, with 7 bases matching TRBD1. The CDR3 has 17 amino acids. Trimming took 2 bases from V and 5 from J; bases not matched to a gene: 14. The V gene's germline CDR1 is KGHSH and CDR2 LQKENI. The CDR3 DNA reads TGTGCCAGCTCACCAATTAACCGACAGGGCGAGGGGTATGGCTACACCTTC. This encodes CASSPINRQGEGYGYTF.

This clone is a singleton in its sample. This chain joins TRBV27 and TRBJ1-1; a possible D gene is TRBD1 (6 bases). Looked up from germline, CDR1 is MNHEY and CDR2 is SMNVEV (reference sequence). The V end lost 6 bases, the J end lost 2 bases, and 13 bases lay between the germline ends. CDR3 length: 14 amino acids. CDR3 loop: CASRIQGKNTEAFF. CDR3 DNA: TGTGCCAGCAGGATACAGGGAAAAAACACTGAAGCTTTCTTT.

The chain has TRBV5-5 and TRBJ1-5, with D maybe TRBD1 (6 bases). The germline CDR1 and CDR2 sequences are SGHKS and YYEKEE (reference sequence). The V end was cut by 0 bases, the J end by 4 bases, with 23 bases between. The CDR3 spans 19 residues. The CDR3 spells CASSLAPTGVGLGNQPQHF. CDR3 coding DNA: TGTGCCAGCAGCTTGGCCCCGACAGGAGTGGGGTTGGGTAATCAGCCCCAGCATTTT.

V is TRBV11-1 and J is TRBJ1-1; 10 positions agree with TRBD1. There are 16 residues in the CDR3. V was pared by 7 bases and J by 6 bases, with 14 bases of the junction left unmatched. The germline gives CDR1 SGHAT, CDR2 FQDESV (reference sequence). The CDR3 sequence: CASTGEAGTGAPEAFF. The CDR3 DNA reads TGTGCCAGCACGGGGGAGGCCGGGACAGGGGCCCCTGAAGCTTTCTTT.

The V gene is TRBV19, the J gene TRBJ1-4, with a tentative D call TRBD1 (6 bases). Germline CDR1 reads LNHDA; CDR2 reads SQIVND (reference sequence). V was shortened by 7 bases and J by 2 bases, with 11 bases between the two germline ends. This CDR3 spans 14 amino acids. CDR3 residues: CASKITGTNEKLFF. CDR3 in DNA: TGTGCCAGTAAGATCACAGGGACTAATGAAAAACTGTTTTTT.

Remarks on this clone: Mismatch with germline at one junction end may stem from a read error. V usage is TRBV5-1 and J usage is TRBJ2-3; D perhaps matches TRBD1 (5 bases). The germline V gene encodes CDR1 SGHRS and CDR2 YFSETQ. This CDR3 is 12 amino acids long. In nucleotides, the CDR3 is TGCGCCAGCAGCTTTTCGTCAGGGCCCCGGGATTTT. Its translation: CASSFSSGPRDF.

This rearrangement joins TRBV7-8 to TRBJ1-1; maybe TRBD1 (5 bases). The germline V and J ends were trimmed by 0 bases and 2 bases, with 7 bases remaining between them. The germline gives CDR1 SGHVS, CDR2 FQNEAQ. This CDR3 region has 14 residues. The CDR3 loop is CASSLATVNTEAFF. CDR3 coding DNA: TGTGCCAGCAGCTTAGCGACAGTTAACACTGAAGCTTTCTTT.

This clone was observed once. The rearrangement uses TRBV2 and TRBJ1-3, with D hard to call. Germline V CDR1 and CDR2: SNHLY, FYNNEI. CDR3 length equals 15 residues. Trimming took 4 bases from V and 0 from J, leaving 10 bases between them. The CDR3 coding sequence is TGTGCCAGCAGTGGCACACATCCCTCTGGAAACACCATATATTTT. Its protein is CASSGTHPSGNTIYF.

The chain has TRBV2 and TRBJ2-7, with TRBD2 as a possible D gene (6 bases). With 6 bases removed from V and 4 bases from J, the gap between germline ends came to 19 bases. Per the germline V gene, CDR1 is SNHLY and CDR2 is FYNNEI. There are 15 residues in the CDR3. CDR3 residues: CASSLTGRGMYEQYF. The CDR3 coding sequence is TGTGCCAGCAGCCTAACGGGACGGGGGATGTACGAGCAGTACTTC.

The CDR3 DNA reads as TGTGCCAGCAGCTCGACAGATCAAGAGACCCAGTACTTC. This codes for CASSSTDQETQYF. The chain links TRBV7-9 to TRBJ2-5; D is possibly TRBD1 (5 bases). The length of the CDR3 is 13 residues. V gave up 4 bases and J gave up 2 bases, with 8 bases separating them. The germline V gene encodes CDR1 SEHNR and CDR2 FQNEAQ (reference sequence).

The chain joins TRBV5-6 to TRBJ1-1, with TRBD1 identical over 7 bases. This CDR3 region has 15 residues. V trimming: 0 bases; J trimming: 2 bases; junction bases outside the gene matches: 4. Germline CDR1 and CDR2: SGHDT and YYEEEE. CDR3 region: CASSLETGVNTEAFF. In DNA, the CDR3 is TGTGCCAGCAGCTTGGAAACAGGGGTTAACACTGAAGCTTTCTTT.